This T cell receptor (beta chain) derives from a study of cytomegalovirus exposure and HLA in healthy donors. The sample holds a few counts of this clone. Its antigen is unknown. Study outcomes and limitations: When a later analysis was performed, an Asian-associated ancestry cluster reportedly had fewer N-insertions than the approximately 700-donor mean. Testing in vitro showed three CMV-associated chains specific for CMV antigens.

This CDR3 comprises 14 residues. Trimming at V came to 7 bases and at J to 4 bases, leaving 6 bases not matched to a gene. CDR1 and CDR2 from the germline V gene are SGHRS and YFSETQ. PCR amplification relied on 60 Vbeta primers (plus 13 Jbeta primers). Libraries were prepared by immunoSEQ multiplex PCR; TCRdb keeps only in-frame clonotypes and omits some of them. The table includes tens of thousands of clones, around three quarters detected once. This receptor was obtained from a woman between 45 and 60 years old in good health and CMV-seropositive. V and J are TRBV5-1 and TRBJ2-3; 10 bases are shared with TRBD2. Material: PBMCs. CDR3 DNA sequence: TGCGCCAGCGGGGGACTAGCGTCGCCAGATACGCAGTATTTT. Translating it yields CASGGLASPDTQYF.